Shown below are 14 T cell receptor beta chains from a single sample sequenced in a study of blood T cells in healthy people across ages. Alongside a J-beta primer mix, a sample-barcoded 5' primer served in a second PCR lasting about 7 to 12 cycles. TCRdb redid the calling of the 5' RACE reads with MiXCR, one entry per CDR3 protein. Of around 800,000 distinct CDR3 sequences in the sample, around half were seen once. Specimen: blood. The receptors were gathered from a man older than 75 in good health.

Concerning this clonotype itself: An end of the junction differs from the germline gene, which may be a read error. The V call is TRBV10-3, the J call TRBJ2-3; the D is unclear. Germline CDR1 ENHRY, CDR2 SYGVKD. CDR3 size: 13 residues. Here the CDR3 DNA reads TGTGCCATCAGGGAGTCGACTGGCAATACGCAGTATTTT. Translation gives CAIRESTGNTQYF.

This clonotype was seen a few times. The genes are TRBV3-1 and TRBJ2-1, with 12 positions matching TRBD2. This CDR3 comprises 15 residues. CDR1 is LGHDT, CDR2 YNNKEL, per germline (reference sequence). With 8 bases clipped from V and 6 bases from J, the junction kept 8 bases outside the gene matches. The chain's CDR3 is CASRKGLAGLNEQFF. For the CDR3, the DNA is TGTGCCAGCCGAAAAGGACTAGCGGGACTCAATGAGCAGTTCTTC.

The chain has TRBV20-1 and TRBJ2-1; the D call may be TRBD1 or TRBD2 (5 bases each). This CDR3 comprises 13 residues. V lost 6 bases and J lost 5, with 14 bases in between. Germline CDR1 is DFQATT and CDR2 is SNEGSKA (reference sequence). The CDR3 bases are TGCAGTGCCAGTGTTTGGGGGAACAATGAGCAGTTCTTC. Protein: CSASVWGNNEQFF.

The chain is built from TRBV27 and TRBJ2-7; TRBD2 matches at 8 bases. The CDR3 has 16 amino acids. The germline gives CDR1 MNHEY, CDR2 SMNVEV (reference sequence). Trimming at V came to 5 bases and at J to 3 bases, leaving 12 bases not matched to a gene. The CDR3 coding sequence is TGTGCCAGCAGTCCCTACCGCGGGACTAGTAACTACGAGCAGTACTTC. It encodes CASSPYRGTSNYEQYF.

The genes are TRBV20-1 and TRBJ2-2; 15 nucleotides line up with TRBD2. The ends lost 2 bases at V and 5 bases at J; junction bases unmatched: 6. CDR1 DFQATT and CDR2 SNEGSKA come from the germline V gene (reference sequence). This CDR3 contains 17 residues. CDR3 sequence (DNA): TGCAGTGCTAGAAAGGGACTAGCGGGAGGAGAGACCGGGGAGCTGTTTTTT. As protein: CSARKGLAGGETGELFF.

This clonotype was counted a few times. The CDR3 region is CSVPGGPSYEQYF. CDR3 bases: TGCAGTGTACCGGGAGGGCCCTCCTACGAGCAGTACTTC. The chain is built from TRBV20-1 and TRBJ2-7; 8 bases line up with TRBD2. V lost 7 bases to trimming and J lost 0 bases; unmatched junction nucleotides: 5. The V gene's germline CDR1 is DFQATT and CDR2 SNEGSKA (reference sequence). The CDR3 runs 13 residues.

The chain links TRBV3-1 to TRBJ2-5; 7 bases line up with TRBD2. The J segment lost 5 bases and the V segment lost 5 bases, leaving 11 bases of the junction unmatched. The length of the CDR3 is 15 residues. Germline loops: CDR1 LGHDT, CDR2 YNNKEL (reference sequence). In nucleotides, the CDR3 is TGTGCCAGCAGCGGGTCTAGCGGTATAGGGGAGACCCAGTACTTC. Protein sequence: CASSGSSGIGETQYF.

V usage is TRBV12-3 or TRBV12-4 and J usage is TRBJ2-7, with a possible D match to TRBD1 (6 bases). The CDR3 extends over 15 amino acids. V lost 5 bases and J 0 bases, leaving 14 bases between the germline ends. The CDR3 coding sequence is TGTGCCAGCAGTAACAGGGCCCTCAGCTCCTACGAGCAGTACTTC. This encodes CASSNRALSSYEQYF.

This clonotype was detected ten times or more. This chain joins TRBV28 and TRBJ2-7; D uncertain. The CDR3 is made up of 17 amino acids. Trimming pared 2 bases from V and 9 bases from J, leaving 26 bases between. Germline V gene lookup returns CDR1 MDHEN and CDR2 SYDVKM. The CDR3 protein is CASSLILPGAPTSGQYF. CDR3 coding DNA: TGTGCCAGCAGTTTAATCTTGCCGGGCGCACCAACCTCTGGGCAGTACTTC.

With respect to this clonotype: The germline gene is not matched at one end of the junction; a read error may be the cause. CDR3 sequence reads: CASSLARRSQYF. As DNA, the CDR3 is TGTGCCAGCAGTCTAGCCCGGAGGTCGCAGTATTTT. This chain connects TRBV12-3 or TRBV12-4 to TRBJ2-3; the D gene is possibly TRBD2 (5 bases). The CDR3 is 12 residues long.

The CDR3 DNA reads as TGTGCCTGGAGTGGGACAGGGGGCTCCTATAATTCACCCCTCCACTTT. This codes for CAWSGTGGSYNSPLHF. The V call is TRBV30, the J call TRBJ1-6; 10 bases map to TRBD1. This CDR3 spans 16 amino acids. With 1 base clipped from V and 0 bases from J, the junction kept 0 bases outside the gene matches. The germline V gene encodes CDR1 GTSNPN and CDR2 SVGIG (reference sequence). The full variable domain, completed using reference TRBV30 and TRBJ1-6, is SQTIHQWPATLVQPVGSPLSLECTVEGTSNPNLYWYRQAAGRGLQLLFYSVGIGQISSEVPQNLSASRPQDRQFILSSKKLLLSDSGFYLCAWSGTGGSYNSPLHFGNGTRLTVT.

The gene calls are TRBV5-8 and TRBJ2-1; 11 bases match TRBD2. The CDR3 extends over 15 amino acids. The V gene's germline CDR1 is SGHTS and CDR2 YDEGEE. J lost 3 bases, V lost 4 bases, and 3 bases had no gene match. The CDR3 coding sequence is TGTGCCAGCAGCGTTAGCGGGAGGGACTACAATGAGCAGTTCTTC. This translates into CASSVSGRDYNEQFF.

This clonotype was seen only a few times. The chain couples TRBV5-1 to TRBJ2-3; 7 positions agree with TRBD2. CDR3 size: 17 residues. The J segment lost 4 bases and the V segment lost 0 bases, leaving 11 bases of the junction unmatched. Germline values: CDR1 SGHRS, CDR2 YFSETQ. The CDR3 region has the DNA TGCGCCAGCAGCTTGGCCAGGAGGGGAGGGAGCCCAGATACGCAGTATTTT. Translating gives CASSLARRGGSPDTQYF.

The genes are TRBV12-3 or TRBV12-4 and TRBJ2-1, with 8 positions matching TRBD2. The CDR3 has 15 residues. V gave up 4 bases and J gave up 5 bases; unmatched junction bases: 7. The CDR3 nucleotides read TGTGCCAGCAGTTGGACCAGCGGGAGAAACAATGAGCAGTTCTTC. Protein sequence: CASSWTSGRNNEQFF.